This section outlines one TCR beta chain sequence together with its context. Its target is unknown. This sample is drawn from a study of cytomegalovirus exposure and HLA in healthy donors. Study outcomes and limitations: The investigators catalogued about 170 TCR beta chains as cytomegalovirus-associated. Being productive about 90% or about 30% of the time was typical of most TCR beta V segments in an earlier analysis.

The PCR contained 60 Vbeta and 13 Jbeta primers. In the original workflow: Approximately 83 million unique TCR beta chains, roughly 10 million shared, were counted in a later analysis. Data came from immunoSEQ multiplex PCR; TCRdb stores just in-frame clones and leaves some out. Clone size and V and J calls were adopted from that table, with D and trimming inferred from the DNA. The sample holds approximately 280,000 clones, roughly 88% seen once. J gave up 5 bases and V 2 bases, and 10 bases lay outside the gene matches. Germline V gives CDR1 SGHTA, CDR2 FQGTGA. The CDR3 consists of 17 residues. The sequencing input was PBMCs. The chain links TRBV7-3 to TRBJ2-2, with 8 positions matching TRBD1. The clonotype comes from a man in his forties in good health and CMV-seropositive. The DNA of the CDR3 is TGTGCCAGCAGCTTAGGCCCGCAGGGGGCTCTTACCGGGGAGCTGTTTTTT. Translated: CASSLGPQGALTGELFF.